This T cell receptor beta chain was found in a study of blood T cell repertoires in COVID-19. Study context: Samples of COVID-19 (acute and convalescent) were obtained from the United States, Italy and Spain. T cells, B-cell-depleted T cells, or PBMCs provided the cDNA or gDNA that served as material.

Germline CDR1 and CDR2: MNHEY and SVGAGI. V lost 2 bases and J lost 4, with 8 bases in between. This CDR3 has 13 amino acids. In the study's own analysis: Estimation of nucleated cell counts relied on the amplification of reference gene primers. Produced via immunoSEQ multiplex PCR; TCRdb's table is partial and in-frame only. The V and J calls and clone size come from that table; D and trimming were worked out from the DNA. The sample comprises about half a million clones, 75% to 90% of which are singletons, and approximately 3% rests with the top ten. The receptor was derived from a human donor in a cohort sampled during active COVID-19. Sequences were obtained from peripheral blood. This chain uses TRBV6-5 with TRBJ1-1; D is unresolved. Here the CDR3 DNA reads TGTGCCAGCAGTTACAAGAGAGGCACTGAAGCTTTCTTT. Encoded protein: CASSYKRGTEAFF.